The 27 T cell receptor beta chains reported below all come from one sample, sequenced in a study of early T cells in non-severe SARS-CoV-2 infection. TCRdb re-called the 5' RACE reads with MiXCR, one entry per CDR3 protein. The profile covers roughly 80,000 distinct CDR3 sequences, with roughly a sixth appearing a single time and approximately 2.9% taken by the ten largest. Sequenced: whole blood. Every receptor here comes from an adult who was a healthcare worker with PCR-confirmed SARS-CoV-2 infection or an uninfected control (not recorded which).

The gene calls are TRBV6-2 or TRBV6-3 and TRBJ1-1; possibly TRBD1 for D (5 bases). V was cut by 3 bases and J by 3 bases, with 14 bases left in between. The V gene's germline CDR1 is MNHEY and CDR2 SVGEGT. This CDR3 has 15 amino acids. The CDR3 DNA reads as TGTGCCAGCAGTTATTTCACGCTGGGGGACACTGAAGCTTTCTTT. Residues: CASSYFTLGDTEAFF.

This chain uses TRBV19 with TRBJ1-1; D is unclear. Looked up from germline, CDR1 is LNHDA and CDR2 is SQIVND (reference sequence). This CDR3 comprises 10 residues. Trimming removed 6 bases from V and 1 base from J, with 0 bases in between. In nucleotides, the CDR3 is TGTGCCAGTAGGAACACTGAAGCTTTCTTT. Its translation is CASRNTEAFF.

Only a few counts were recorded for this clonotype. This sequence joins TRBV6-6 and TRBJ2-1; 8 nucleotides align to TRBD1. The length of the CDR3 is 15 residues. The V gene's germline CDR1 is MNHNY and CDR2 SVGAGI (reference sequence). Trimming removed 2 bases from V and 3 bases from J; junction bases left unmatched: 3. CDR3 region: CASSYVDRGYNEQFF. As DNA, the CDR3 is TGTGCCAGCAGTTACGTTGACAGGGGCTACAATGAGCAGTTCTTC.

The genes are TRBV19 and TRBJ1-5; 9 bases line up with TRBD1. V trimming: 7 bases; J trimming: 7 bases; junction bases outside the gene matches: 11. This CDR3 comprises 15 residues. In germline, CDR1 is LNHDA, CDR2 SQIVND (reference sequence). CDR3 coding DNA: TGTGCCAGTACCGATACCGGGACAGGGAAGCAGCCCCAGCATTTT. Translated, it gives CASTDTGTGKQPQHF.

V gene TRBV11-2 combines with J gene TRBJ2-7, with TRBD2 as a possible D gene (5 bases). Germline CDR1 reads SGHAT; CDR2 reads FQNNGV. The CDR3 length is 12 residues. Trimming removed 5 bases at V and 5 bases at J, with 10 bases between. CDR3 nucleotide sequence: TGTGCCAGCAGCCTAAGGAGGAACGAGCAGTACTTC. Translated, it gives CASSLRRNEQYF.

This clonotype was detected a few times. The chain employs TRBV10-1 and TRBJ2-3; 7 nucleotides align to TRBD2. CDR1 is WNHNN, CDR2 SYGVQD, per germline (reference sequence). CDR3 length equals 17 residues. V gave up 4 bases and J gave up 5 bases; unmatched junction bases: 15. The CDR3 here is CASSGGVRGRAGDTQYF. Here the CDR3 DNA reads TGCGCCAGCAGTGGTGGGGTTCGAGGGAGGGCCGGAGATACGCAGTATTTT.

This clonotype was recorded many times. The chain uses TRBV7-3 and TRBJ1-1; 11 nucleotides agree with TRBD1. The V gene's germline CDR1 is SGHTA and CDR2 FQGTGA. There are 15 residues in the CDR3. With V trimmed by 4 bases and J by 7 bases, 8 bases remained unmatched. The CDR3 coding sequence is TGTGCCAGCAGCTACCGGGACAGGGGGTTTGGTGAAGCTTTCTTT. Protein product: CASSYRDRGFGEAFF.

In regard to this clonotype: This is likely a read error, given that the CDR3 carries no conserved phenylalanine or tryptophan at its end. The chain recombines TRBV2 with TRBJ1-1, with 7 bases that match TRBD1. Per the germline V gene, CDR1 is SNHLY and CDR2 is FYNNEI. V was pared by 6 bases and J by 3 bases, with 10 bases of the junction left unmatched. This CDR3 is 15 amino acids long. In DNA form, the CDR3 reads TGTGCCAGCAGGAGGCAGGGGGAAGCTCACACTGAAGCTTTCCTT. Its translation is CASRRQGEAHTEAFL.

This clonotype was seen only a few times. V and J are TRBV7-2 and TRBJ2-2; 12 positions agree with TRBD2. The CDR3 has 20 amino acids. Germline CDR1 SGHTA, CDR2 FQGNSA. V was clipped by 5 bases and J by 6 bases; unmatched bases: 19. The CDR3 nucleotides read TGTGCCAGCAGCCCGATCGGCAGGACTAGCGGGACCAGAGGGGCCGGGGAGCTGTTTTTT. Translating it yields CASSPIGRTSGTRGAGELFF. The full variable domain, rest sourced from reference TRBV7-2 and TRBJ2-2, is GAGVSQSPSNKVTEKGKDVELRCDPISGHTALYWYRQSLGQGLEFLIYFQGNSAPDKSGLPSDRFSAERTGGSVSTLTIQRTQQEDSAVYLCASSPIGRTSGTRGAGELFFGEGSRLTVL.

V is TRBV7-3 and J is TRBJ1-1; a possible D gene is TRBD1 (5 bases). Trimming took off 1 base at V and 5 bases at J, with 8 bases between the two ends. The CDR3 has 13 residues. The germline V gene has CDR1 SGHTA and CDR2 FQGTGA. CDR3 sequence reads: CASSLKWGTEAFF. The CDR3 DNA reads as TGTGCCAGCAGCTTAAAGTGGGGGACTGAAGCTTTCTTT.

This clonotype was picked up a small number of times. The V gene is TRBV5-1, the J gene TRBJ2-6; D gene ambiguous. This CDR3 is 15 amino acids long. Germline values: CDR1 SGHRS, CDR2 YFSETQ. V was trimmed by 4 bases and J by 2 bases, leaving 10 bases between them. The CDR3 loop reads CASSTGSTGANVLTF. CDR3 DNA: TGCGCCAGCAGCACCGGCTCTACTGGGGCCAACGTCCTGACTTTC.

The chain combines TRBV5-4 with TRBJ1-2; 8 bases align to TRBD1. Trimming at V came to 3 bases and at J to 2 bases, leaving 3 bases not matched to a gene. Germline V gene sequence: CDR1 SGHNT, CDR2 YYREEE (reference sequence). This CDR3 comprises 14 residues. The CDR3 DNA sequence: TGTGCCAGCAGCTCCACAGGGGGGAACTATGGCTACACCTTC. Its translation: CASSSTGGNYGYTF.

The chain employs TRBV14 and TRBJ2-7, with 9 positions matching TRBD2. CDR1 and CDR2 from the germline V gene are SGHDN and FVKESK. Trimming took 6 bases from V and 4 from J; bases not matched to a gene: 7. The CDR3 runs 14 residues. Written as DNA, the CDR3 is TGTGCCAGCAGACAAAGCGGGGGGCCGTACGAGCAGTACTTC. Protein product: CASRQSGGPYEQYF.

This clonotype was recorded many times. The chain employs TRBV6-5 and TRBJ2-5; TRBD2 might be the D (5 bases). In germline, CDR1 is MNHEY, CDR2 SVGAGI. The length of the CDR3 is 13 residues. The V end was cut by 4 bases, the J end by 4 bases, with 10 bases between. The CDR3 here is CASSSRGGETQYF. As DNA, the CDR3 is TGTGCCAGCAGTTCACGGGGTGGAGAGACCCAGTACTTC.

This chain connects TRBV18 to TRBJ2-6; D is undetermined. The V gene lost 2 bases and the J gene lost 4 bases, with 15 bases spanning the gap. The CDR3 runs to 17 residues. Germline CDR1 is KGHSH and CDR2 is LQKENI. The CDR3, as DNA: TGTGCCAGCTCACCATGGGAAAGTTTGACCGGGGCCAACGTCCTGACTTTC. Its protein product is CASSPWESLTGANVLTF.

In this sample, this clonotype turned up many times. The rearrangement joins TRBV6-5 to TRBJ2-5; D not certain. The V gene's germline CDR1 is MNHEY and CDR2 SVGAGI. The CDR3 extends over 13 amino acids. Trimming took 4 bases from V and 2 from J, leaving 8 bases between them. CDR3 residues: CASSLGLQETQYF. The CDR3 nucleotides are TGTGCCAGCAGTTTGGGGTTGCAAGAGACCCAGTACTTC.

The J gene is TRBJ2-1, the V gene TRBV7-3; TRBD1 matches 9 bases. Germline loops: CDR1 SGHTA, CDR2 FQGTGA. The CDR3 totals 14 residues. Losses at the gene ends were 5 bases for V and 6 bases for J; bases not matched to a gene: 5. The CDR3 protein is CASSQGTGSNEQFF. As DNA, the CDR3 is TGTGCCAGCAGCCAAGGGACAGGGAGCAATGAGCAGTTCTTC. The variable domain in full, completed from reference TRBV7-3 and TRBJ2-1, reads GAGVSQTPSNKVTEKGKYVELRCDPISGHTALYWYRQSLGQGPEFLIYFQGTGAADDSGLPNDRFFAVRPEGSVSTLKIQRTERGDSAVYLCASSQGTGSNEQFFGPGTRLTVL.

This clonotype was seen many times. The DNA of the CDR3 is TGTGCCAGCAGTACTGCAGGGGCGCGATCACCCCTCCACTTT. Translation gives CASSTAGARSPLHF. The chain combines TRBV28 with TRBJ1-6; tentative D call: TRBD1 (6 bases). The V end lost 5 bases, the J end lost 10 bases, and 15 bases lay between the germline ends. The CDR3 extends over 14 amino acids. From germline, CDR1 is MDHEN and CDR2 SYDVKM.

The CDR3 DNA is TGCGCCAGCAGCTCCGGGAGCACCACAACTAATGAAAAACTGTTTTTT. Protein product: CASSSGSTTTNEKLFF. The J gene is TRBJ1-4, the V gene TRBV5-1, with D hard to call. This CDR3 has 16 residues. V was pared by 3 bases and J by 0 bases, with 12 bases between. Germline assignment: CDR1 SGHRS and CDR2 YFSETQ.

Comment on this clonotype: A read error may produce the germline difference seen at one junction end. The CDR3 bases are TGTGCCTGCAGCCCCGGGCCGGGCAGCTATGGCTACACCTTC. Translating gives CACSPGPGSYGYTF. The chain couples TRBV7-3 to TRBJ1-2, with D hard to call. Germline-derived CDR1 and CDR2 are SGHTA and FQGTGA. The CDR3 is made up of 14 amino acids.

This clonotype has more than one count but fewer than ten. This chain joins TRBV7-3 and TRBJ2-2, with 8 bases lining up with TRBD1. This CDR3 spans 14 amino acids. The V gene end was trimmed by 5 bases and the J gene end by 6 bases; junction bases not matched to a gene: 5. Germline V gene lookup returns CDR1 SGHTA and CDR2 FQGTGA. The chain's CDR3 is CASSRQGSSGELFF. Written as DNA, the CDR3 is TGTGCCAGCAGCCGACAGGGGTCTTCCGGGGAGCTGTTTTTT.

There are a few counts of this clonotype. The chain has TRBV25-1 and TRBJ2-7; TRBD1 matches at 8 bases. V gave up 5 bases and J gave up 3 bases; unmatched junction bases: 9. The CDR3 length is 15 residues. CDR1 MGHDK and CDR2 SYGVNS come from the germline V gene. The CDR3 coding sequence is TGTGCCAGCAGTCCAAGGACAGGGACCCTCTACGAGCAGTACTTC. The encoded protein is CASSPRTGTLYEQYF.

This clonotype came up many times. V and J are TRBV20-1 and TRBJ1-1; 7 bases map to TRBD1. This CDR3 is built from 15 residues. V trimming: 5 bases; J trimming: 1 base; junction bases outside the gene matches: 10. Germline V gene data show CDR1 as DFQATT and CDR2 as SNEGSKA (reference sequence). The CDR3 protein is CSARDRVGRNTEAFF. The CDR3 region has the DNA TGCAGTGCTCGTGACAGGGTCGGGCGGAACACTGAAGCTTTCTTT.

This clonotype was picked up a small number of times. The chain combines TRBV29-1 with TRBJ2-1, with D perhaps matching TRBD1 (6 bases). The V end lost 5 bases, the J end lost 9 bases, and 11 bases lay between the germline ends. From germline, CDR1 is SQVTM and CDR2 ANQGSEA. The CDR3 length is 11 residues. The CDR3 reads CSVITGIEQFF. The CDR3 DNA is TGCAGCGTTATCACAGGGATTGAGCAGTTCTTC.

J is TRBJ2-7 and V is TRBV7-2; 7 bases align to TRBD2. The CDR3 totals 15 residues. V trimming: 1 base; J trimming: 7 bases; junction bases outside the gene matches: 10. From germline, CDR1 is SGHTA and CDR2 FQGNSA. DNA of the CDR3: TGTGCCAGCAGCTTAGTGGCTTGGTCGGGGGGAGAGCAGTACTTC. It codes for CASSLVAWSGGEQYF.

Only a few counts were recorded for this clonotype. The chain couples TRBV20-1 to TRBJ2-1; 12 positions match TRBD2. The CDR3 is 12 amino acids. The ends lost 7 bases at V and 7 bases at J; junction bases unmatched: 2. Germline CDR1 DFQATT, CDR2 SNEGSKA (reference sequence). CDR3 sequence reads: CSGTSGKNEQFF. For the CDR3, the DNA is TGCAGTGGGACTAGCGGGAAGAATGAGCAGTTCTTC.

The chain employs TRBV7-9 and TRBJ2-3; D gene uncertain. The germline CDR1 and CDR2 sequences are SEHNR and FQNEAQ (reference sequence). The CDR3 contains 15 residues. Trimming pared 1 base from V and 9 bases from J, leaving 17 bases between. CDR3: CASSLGDRRRRTQYF. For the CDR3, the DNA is TGTGCCAGCAGCTTAGGTGACCGACGACGGCGCACGCAGTATTTT.